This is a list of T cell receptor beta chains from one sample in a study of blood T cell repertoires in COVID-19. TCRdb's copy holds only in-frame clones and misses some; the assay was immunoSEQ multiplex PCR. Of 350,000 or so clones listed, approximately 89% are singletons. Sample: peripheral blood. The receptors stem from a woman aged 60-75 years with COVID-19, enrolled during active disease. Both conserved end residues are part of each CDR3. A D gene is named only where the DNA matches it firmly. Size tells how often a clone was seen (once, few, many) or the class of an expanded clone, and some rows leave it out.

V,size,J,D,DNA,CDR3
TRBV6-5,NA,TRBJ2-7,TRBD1,TGTGCCAGCAGTCCGACAGGGTCGCAGCAGTACTTC,CASSPTGSQQYF
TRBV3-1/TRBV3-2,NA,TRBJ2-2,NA,TGTGCCAGCAGCCACCTAGTGGGCGGGGAGCTGTTTTTT,CASSHLVGGELFF
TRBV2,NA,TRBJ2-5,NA,TGTGCCAGCAGTGAAAACGCAGGGATTATACGGGAGACCCAGTACTTC,CASSENAGIIRETQYF
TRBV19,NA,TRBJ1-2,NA,TGTGCCAGTAGTAAACTACTAGCCGGGTCGTCCTATGGCTACACCTTC,CASSKLLAGSSYGYTF
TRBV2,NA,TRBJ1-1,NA,TGTGCCAGCACGAGACAGAACACTGAAGCTTTCTTT,CASTRQNTEAFF
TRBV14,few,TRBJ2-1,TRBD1,TGTGCCAGCAGCCAAGATTTGAACAGGGGGGTTGAGCAGTTCTTC,CASSQDLNRGVEQFF
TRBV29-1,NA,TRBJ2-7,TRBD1,TGCAGCGCCGGACAGGGAGGTAGCGAGCAGTACTTC,CSAGQGGSEQYF
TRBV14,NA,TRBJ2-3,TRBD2,TGTGCCAGCAGCCGAAAGTACGGGACTAGCGGGGATACGCAGTATTTT,CASSRKYGTSGDTQYF
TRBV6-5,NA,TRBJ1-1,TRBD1,TGTGCCAGCAGGGGGGGACAGGGGATGAACACTGAAGCTTTCTTT,CASRGGQGMNTEAFF
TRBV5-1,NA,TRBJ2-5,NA,TGCGCCAGCAGCTTGGTGGGGGGAGGAAAGACCCAGTACTTC,CASSLVGGGKTQYF
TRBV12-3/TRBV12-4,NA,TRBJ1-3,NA,TGTGCCAGCAGTTTCAGCTCTGGAAACACCATATATTTT,CASSFSSGNTIYF
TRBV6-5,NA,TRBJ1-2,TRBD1,TGTGCCAGCAGGCCTTCAGGGGGCTATGGCTACACCTTC,CASRPSGGYGYTF
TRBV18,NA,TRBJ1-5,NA,TGTGCCAGCTCACCGAGCCAAGATCAGCCCCAGCATTTT,CASSPSQDQPQHF
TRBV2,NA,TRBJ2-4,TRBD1,TGTGCCAGCGACAGGGCTAGCTTGGGCAAAAACATTCAGTACTTC,CASDRASLGKNIQYF
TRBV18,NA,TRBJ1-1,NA,TGTGCCAGCTCACCACGAGTGGACACTGAAGCTTTCTTT,CASSPRVDTEAFF
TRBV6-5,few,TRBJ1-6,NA,TGTGCCAGCAGCCGCGGAGGATTCGATAATTCACCCCTCCACTTT,CASSRGGFDNSPLHF
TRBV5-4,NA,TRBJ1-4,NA,TGTGCCAGCAGCTTGGGAGGAGCGAATAATGAAAAACTGTTTTTT,CASSLGGANNEKLFF
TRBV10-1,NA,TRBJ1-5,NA,TGCGCCAGCAGTGAGTCGGGGAACAGGTCGCGGAGTAGCAATCAGCCCCAGCATTTT,CASSESGNRSRSSNQPQHF
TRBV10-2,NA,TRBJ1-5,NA,TGCGCCAGCAGTGATGGAGGAGGGCTGCCCCAGCATTTT,CASSDGGGLPQHF
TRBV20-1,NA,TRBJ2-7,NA,TGCAGTGCTAGTATCGGGGGAGCCTACGAGCAGTACTTC,CSASIGGAYEQYF
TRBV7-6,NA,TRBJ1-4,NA,TGTGCCAGCAGCCAAGAGGGGGGGCTCAGTGAAAAACTGTTTTTT,CASSQEGGLSEKLFF
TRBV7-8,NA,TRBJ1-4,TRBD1,TGTGCCAGCAGTCTGTTTGGGACAGCTAATGAAAAACTGTTTTTT,CASSLFGTANEKLFF
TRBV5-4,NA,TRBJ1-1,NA,TGTGCCAGCAGCTTACGTAGCGGGGCCGGGAACACTGAAGCTTTCTTT,CASSLRSGAGNTEAFF
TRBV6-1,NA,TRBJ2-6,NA,TGTGCCAGCAGTGAATTGGAGGGGCAGGGCTGGTTCGCTGGGGCCAACGTCCTGACTTTC,CASSELEGQGWFAGANVLTF
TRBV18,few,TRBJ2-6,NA,TGTGCCAGCCCACGAGGAGGGGCTGGGGCCAACGTCCTGACTTTC,CASPRGGAGANVLTF
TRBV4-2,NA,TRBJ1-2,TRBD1,TGTGCCAGCAGCCAAGATCCGGGACAGGGTCTTGGCTATGGCTACACCTTC,CASSQDPGQGLGYGYTF
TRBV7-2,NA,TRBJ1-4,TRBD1,TGTGCCAGCAGCTTAAGCGACAGGGGCCCAAAACTGTTTTTT,CASSLSDRGPKLFF
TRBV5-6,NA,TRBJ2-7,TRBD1,TGTGCCAGCAGACGACAGGGCCGGGGCTACGAGCAGTACTTC,CASRRQGRGYEQYF
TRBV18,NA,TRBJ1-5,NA,TGTGCCAGCTCACCATATGTGCACAGGGCCAGCAATCAGCCCCAGCATTTT,CASSPYVHRASNQPQHF
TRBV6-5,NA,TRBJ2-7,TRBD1,TGTGCCAGCAGCCGGACAGGGGGACCCTACGAGCAGTACTTC,CASSRTGGPYEQYF
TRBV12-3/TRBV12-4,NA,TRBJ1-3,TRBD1,TGTGCCAGCAGACAGGGGTCGGGAAACACCATATATTTT,CASRQGSGNTIYF
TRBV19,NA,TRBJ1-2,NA,TGTGCCAGTAGTACCCGGACAGCAAACTATGGCTACACCTTC,CASSTRTANYGYTF
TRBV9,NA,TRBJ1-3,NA,TGTGCCAGCAGCGCGAGTGGGGCAGAAATACTCTCTGGAAACACCATATATTTT,CASSASGAEILSGNTIYF
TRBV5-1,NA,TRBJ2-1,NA,TGCGCCAGCAGCTTGGTCGGAGTGGAGCAGTTCTTC,CASSLVGVEQFF
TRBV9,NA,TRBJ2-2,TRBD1,TGTGCCAGCAGCCGCCAAACCGGACAGGGCAACACCGGGGAGCTGTTTTTT,CASSRQTGQGNTGELFF
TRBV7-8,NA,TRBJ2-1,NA,TGTGCCAGCAGCGAGATGAGAAATGAGCAGTTCTTC,CASSEMRNEQFF
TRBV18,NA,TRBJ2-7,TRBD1,TGTGCCAGCTCACCGGGACAGATAGACGAGCAGTACTTC,CASSPGQIDEQYF
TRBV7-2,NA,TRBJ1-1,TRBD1,TGTGCCAGCAGCCCCCCCGGGACAGGGGTCTTGGGTGCTTTCTTT,CASSPPGTGVLGAFF
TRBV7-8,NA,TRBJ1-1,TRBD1,TGTGCCACCGCGAGGGGGCAGTCCATGGGGAACACTGAAGCTTTCTTT,CATARGQSMGNTEAFF
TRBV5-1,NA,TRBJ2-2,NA,TGCGCCAGCAGCAATGACAGTCCGGTCACCGGGGAGCTGTTTTTT,CASSNDSPVTGELFF
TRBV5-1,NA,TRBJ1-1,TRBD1,TGCGCCAGCAGCTTGGGGGACAGGAACACTGAAGCTTTCTTT,CASSLGDRNTEAFF
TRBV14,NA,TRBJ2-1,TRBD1,TGTGCCAGCAGCCGTCAGGGGGCTCTCGGCAATGAGCAGTTCTTC,CASSRQGALGNEQFF
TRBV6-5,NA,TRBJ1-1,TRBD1,TGTGCCAGCATCGGAACGGGACAGGGTAGCACTGAAGCTTTCTTT,CASIGTGQGSTEAFF
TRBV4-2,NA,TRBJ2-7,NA,TGTGCCAGCAGCCAGGTACCGGGACAAAGCTCTTACGGGCAGTACTTC,CASSQVPGQSSYGQYF
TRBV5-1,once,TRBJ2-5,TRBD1,TGCGCCAGCAGCTTTACCACGACAGGGGGAAAACAGGAGACCCAGTACTTC,CASSFTTTGGKQETQYF
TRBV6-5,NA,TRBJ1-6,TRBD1,TGTGCCAGCAGTTACTCCAGACAGGGTCATAATTCACCCCTCCACTTT,CASSYSRQGHNSPLHF
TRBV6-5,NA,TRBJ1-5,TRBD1,TGTGCCAGCAGTTACGGAGGGACAGGGCAACAGCCCCAGCATTTT,CASSYGGTGQQPQHF
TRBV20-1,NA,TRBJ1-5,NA,TGCAGTGCTAGTGGCGGCCCTAGTCAGCCCCAGCATTTT,CSASGGPSQPQHF
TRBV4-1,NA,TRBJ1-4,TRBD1,TGCGCCAGCAGCGACCGACCCGGGACAGAGACAACTAATGAAAAACTGTTTTTT,CASSDRPGTETTNEKLFF
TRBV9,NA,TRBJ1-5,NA,TGTGCCAGCAGCGTAGCTACCGGGGAGAGCAATCAGCCCCAGCATTTT,CASSVATGESNQPQHF
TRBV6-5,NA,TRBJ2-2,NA,TGTGCCAGCAGTTACGGTGGCGGTGTCGGGGAGCTGTTTTTT,CASSYGGGVGELFF
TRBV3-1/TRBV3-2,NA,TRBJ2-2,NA,TGTGCCAGCACTAAGGACAGGAACACCGGGGAGCTGTTTTTT,CASTKDRNTGELFF